A selection of T cell receptor beta chains follows, all from one sample in a study of early T cells in non-severe SARS-CoV-2 infection. One entry per CDR3 protein, called by TCRdb with MiXCR from the 5' RACE reads. This repertoire shows some 33,000 distinct CDR3 sequences, 4.5% to 6% found once; its top ten account for about a fifth. Source material: whole blood. The receptors come from an adult who was a healthcare worker with PCR-confirmed SARS-CoV-2 infection or an uninfected control (not recorded which). Both conserved end residues are part of each CDR3. Each record gives: CDR3 protein, V gene, J gene, clone size. Each size is once, few, many, or a class for an expanded clone.

CDR3: CASRLRTGTTEAFF; V: TRBV6-5; J: TRBJ1-1; size: few
CDR3: CAWAIGGVNTEAFF; V: TRBV30; J: TRBJ1-1; size: few
CDR3: CASSLPAGGPTGSYNEQFF; V: TRBV5-1; J: TRBJ2-1; size: few
CDR3: CATSDAGQGDTEAFF; V: TRBV24-1; J: TRBJ1-1; size: few
CDR3: CASSSRGLAASTDTQYF; V: TRBV28; J: TRBJ2-3; size: medium-sized
CDR3: CASSSYNTDTQYF; V: TRBV27; J: TRBJ2-3; size: many
CDR3: CASGGAVNEQFF; V: TRBV5-1; J: TRBJ2-1; size: few
CDR3: CASRGSKNTEAFF; V: TRBV5-1; J: TRBJ1-1; size: many
CDR3: CSAKESTDTQYF; V: TRBV20-1; J: TRBJ2-3; size: many
CDR3: CSVVPNQETQYF; V: TRBV29-1; J: TRBJ2-5; size: many
CDR3: CASRRGPSYNEQFF; V: TRBV2; J: TRBJ2-1; size: few
CDR3: CASGFWLDDTGELFF; V: TRBV12-5; J: TRBJ2-2; size: many
CDR3: CSAKASGSTDTQYF; V: TRBV20-1; J: TRBJ2-3; size: many
CDR3: CASSTTVSGANVLTF; V: TRBV19; J: TRBJ2-6; size: many
CDR3: CSAQSTYEQYF; V: TRBV20-1; J: TRBJ2-7; size: many
CDR3: CASSLPGTSAGQYF; V: TRBV3-1; J: TRBJ2-7; size: many